The 14 T cell receptor beta chains listed next were all sequenced from one sample in a study of shared clonotypes between healthy human individuals. The protocol was immunoSEQ multiplex PCR, while the TCRdb copy is restricted to in-frame clones and leaves out a portion. This table holds 2 million to 2.5 million clones, 93% found once. The sample was naive CD4+ T cells from PBMCs. Subset: CD45RA+ positively selected. The receptors come from a man aged 18 to 35 in good health. Some clones in this sample may be carry-over from other donors' samples.

This sequence joins TRBV19 and TRBJ2-7; TRBD1 or TRBD2 may be the D gene (5 bases each). This CDR3 comprises 13 residues. The germline V gene encodes CDR1 LNHDA and CDR2 SQIVND (reference sequence). Trimming took 7 bases from V and 8 from J, leaving 18 bases between them. The CDR3 DNA is TGTGCCAGTAACAACCCCGGGGCCGCCAAGCAGTACTTC. Translation: CASNNPGAAKQYF.

This clone was recorded only once. The V call is TRBV18, the J call TRBJ1-1; 11 bases fit TRBD1. There are 19 residues in the CDR3. In germline, CDR1 is KGHSH, CDR2 LQKENI. V was clipped by 3 bases and J by 4 bases; unmatched bases: 16. This CDR3 reads CASSPVLVGQGAGRTEAFF. The CDR3 DNA reads TGTGCCAGCTCACCCGTTTTGGTTGGACAGGGGGCAGGGCGCACTGAAGCTTTCTTT.

As for this clone: Additional DNA sequences in this sample encode the identical CDR3. This chain connects TRBV6-5 to TRBJ2-1; D gene uncertain. Trimming cost V 0 bases and J 5 bases, with 5 bases left between them. CDR3 length: 13 residues. The germline V gene encodes CDR1 MNHEY and CDR2 SVGAGI. The CDR3 sequence: CASSYSGNNEQFF. In nucleotides, the CDR3 is TGTGCCAGCAGTTACTCGGGAAACAATGAGCAGTTCTTC.

The V and J genes are TRBV5-1 and TRBJ2-3, with 10 bases fitting TRBD2. CDR1 and CDR2 from the germline V gene are SGHRS and YFSETQ. The CDR3 consists of 16 residues. The V segment lost 4 bases and the J segment 1 base; nucleotides outside the gene matches: 6. This chain's CDR3 is CASSKGLAVGTDTQYF. The CDR3 nucleotides are TGCGCCAGCAGCAAAGGACTAGCGGTAGGCACAGATACGCAGTATTTT. The full variable domain, rest sourced from reference TRBV5-1 and TRBJ2-3, is KAGVTQTPRYLIKTRGQQVTLSCSPISGHRSVSWYQQTPGQGLQFLFEYFSETQRNKGNFPGRFSGRQFSNSRSEMNVSTLELGDSALYLCASSKGLAVGTDTQYFGPGTRLTVL.

The rearrangement joins TRBV5-4 to TRBJ2-2, with D tentatively TRBD1 (6 bases). The length of the CDR3 is 14 residues. Germline V gives CDR1 SGHNT, CDR2 YYREEE (reference sequence). Trimming left V 5 bases short and J 5 bases short, with 13 bases between. This chain's CDR3 is CASRQGWLTGELFF. The CDR3 DNA reads TGTGCCAGCAGACAGGGATGGTTAACCGGGGAGCTGTTTTTT.

The chain combines TRBV7-2 with TRBJ2-4; D perhaps matches TRBD2 (6 bases). Germline lookup yields CDR1 SGHTA and CDR2 FQGNSA. Deletions cut 1 base from V and 8 bases from J, with 15 bases between. The CDR3 is made up of 15 amino acids. For the CDR3, the DNA is TGTGCCAGCAGCTTAGGAGGGCGCGGGGTGGACATTCAGTACTTC. Its translation: CASSLGGRGVDIQYF.

The chain has TRBV4-1 and TRBJ1-2; TRBD1 is a possible D gene (6 bases). Germline V lookup: CDR1 MGHRA, CDR2 YSYEKL. With 4 bases removed from V and 4 bases from J, the gap between germline ends came to 13 bases. The CDR3 is made up of 14 amino acids. In nucleotides, the CDR3 is TGCGCCAGCAGCCTAGGGGGGCCCCTCTATGGCTACACCTTC. The encoded protein is CASSLGGPLYGYTF.

This chain connects TRBV14 to TRBJ1-2; D remains unclear. The V end lost 0 bases, the J end lost 13 bases, and 12 bases lay between the germline ends. The CDR3 loop spans 12 amino acids. Germline V gives CDR1 SGHDN, CDR2 FVKESK. The CDR3 is CASSQDASWITF. As DNA, the CDR3 is TGTGCCAGCAGCCAAGATGCAAGCTGGATCACCTTC.

The chain joins TRBV2 to TRBJ2-1; D is possibly TRBD1 or TRBD2 (5 bases each). The CDR3 extends over 15 amino acids. Trimming stripped 6 bases from V and 2 bases from J, with 14 bases between. Germline-derived CDR1 and CDR2 are SNHLY and FYNNEI. Written as DNA, the CDR3 is TGTGCCAGCAGCCCCCGGGACCCCACCTACAATGAGCAGTTCTTC. This sequence encodes CASSPRDPTYNEQFF. Combining the CDR3 with reference TRBV2 and TRBJ2-1 gives the whole variable domain EPEVTQTPSHQVTQMGQEVILRCVPISNHLYFYWYRQILGQKVEFLVSFYNNEISEKSEIFDDQFSVERPDGSNFTLKIRSTKLEDSAMYFCASSPRDPTYNEQFFGPGTRLTVL.

This clone was counted a single time. The chain has TRBV6-4 and TRBJ2-3; D gene unclear. There are 15 residues in the CDR3. CDR1 is MRHNA and CDR2 is SNTAGT in the germline V gene. Deletions cut 10 bases from V and 0 bases from J, with 17 bases between. The CDR3 is CATSLLGLSTDTQYF. CDR3 bases: TGTGCCACCTCCCTGCTCGGCCTTAGCACAGATACGCAGTATTTT.

The chain combines TRBV7-2 with TRBJ2-5, with D perhaps given as TRBD1 or TRBD2 (7 bases each). Germline V gene data show CDR1 as SGHTA and CDR2 as FQGNSA. V lost 0 bases, J lost 5 bases, and 19 bases lay in between. This CDR3 spans 17 amino acids. The CDR3 nucleotides read TGTGCCAGCAGCTTAGCCGCAGGGGGGGCCTTAGGGGAGACCCAGTACTTC. The encoded protein is CASSLAAGGALGETQYF.

The chain combines TRBV30 with TRBJ1-3; 10 nucleotides align to TRBD1. The germline V gene encodes CDR1 GTSNPN and CDR2 SVGIG (reference sequence). CDR3 size: 14 residues. Trimming cost V 4 bases and J 6 bases; bases outside gene matches: 6. The DNA for the CDR3 is TGTGCCTGGACCCGGGACAGGGGAATAAACACCATATATTTT. Translating it yields CAWTRDRGINTIYF.

This chain connects TRBV5-1 to TRBJ1-2; D remains unclear. Trimming shortened V by 4 bases and J by 6 bases, and 13 bases separated the two germline ends. Germline V gene data show CDR1 as SGHRS and CDR2 as YFSETQ. CDR3 size: 13 residues. The CDR3 DNA sequence: TGCGCCAGCAGCCGTCTCGCCGGGGATGGCTACACCTTC. It yields the protein CASSRLAGDGYTF.

V and J are TRBV4-1 and TRBJ2-5; 11 nucleotides align to TRBD2. The germline V gene encodes CDR1 MGHRA and CDR2 YSYEKL. The V segment lost 0 bases and the J segment 2 bases; nucleotides outside the gene matches: 20. The CDR3 contains 22 residues. The CDR3 loop is CASSQDFGYGTSGVRTQETQYF. CDR3 nucleotides: TGCGCCAGCAGCCAAGATTTCGGGTACGGGACTAGCGGAGTTAGAACACAAGAGACCCAGTACTTC.